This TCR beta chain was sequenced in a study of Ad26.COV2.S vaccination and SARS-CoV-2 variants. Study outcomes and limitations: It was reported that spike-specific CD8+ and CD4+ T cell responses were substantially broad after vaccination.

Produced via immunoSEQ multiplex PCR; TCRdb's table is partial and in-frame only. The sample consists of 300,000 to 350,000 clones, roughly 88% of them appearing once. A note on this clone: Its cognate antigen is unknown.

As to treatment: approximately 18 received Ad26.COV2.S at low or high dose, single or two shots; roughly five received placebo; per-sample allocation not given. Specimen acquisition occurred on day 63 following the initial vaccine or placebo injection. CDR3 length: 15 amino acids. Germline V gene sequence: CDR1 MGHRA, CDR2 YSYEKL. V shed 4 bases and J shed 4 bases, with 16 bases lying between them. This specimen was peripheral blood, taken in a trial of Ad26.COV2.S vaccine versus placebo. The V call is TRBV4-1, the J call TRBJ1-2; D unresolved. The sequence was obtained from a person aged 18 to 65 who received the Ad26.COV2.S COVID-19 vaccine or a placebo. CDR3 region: CASSLAPPAGYGYTF. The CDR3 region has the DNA TGCGCCAGCAGCCTAGCCCCCCCGGCGGGCTATGGCTACACCTTC.